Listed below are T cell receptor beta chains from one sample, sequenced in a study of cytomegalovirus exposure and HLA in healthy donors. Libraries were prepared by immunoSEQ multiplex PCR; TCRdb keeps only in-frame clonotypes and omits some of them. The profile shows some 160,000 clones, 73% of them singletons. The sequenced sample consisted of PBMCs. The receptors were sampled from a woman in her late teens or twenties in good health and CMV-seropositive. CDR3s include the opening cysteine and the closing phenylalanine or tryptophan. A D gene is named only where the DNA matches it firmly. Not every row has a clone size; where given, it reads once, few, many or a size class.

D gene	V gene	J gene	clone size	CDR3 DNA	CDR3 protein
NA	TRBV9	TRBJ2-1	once	TGTGCCAGCAGCGGGGCAGAGCGGGTTCAGTTCTTC	CASSGAERVQFF
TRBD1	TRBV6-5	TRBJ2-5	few	TGTGCCAGCAGCACCACAGGGGGCTCTTGGGAGACCCAGTACTTC	CASSTTGGSWETQYF
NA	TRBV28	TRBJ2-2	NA	TGTGCCAGCTTCGACAGCTGGGGAACCGGGGAGCTGTTTTTT	CASFDSWGTGELFF
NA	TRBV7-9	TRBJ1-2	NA	TGTGCCAGCAGCGTGACGACTCGGGATGGCTACACCTTC	CASSVTTRDGYTF
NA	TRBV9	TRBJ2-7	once	TGTGCCAGCAGCGTAGACGGCTCCTACGAGCAGTACTTC	CASSVDGSYEQYF
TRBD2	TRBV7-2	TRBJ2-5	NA	TGTGCCAGCAGCTTCACAAGCGGGGGGGGCCGGGAGACCCAGTACTTC	CASSFTSGGGRETQYF
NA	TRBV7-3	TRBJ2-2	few	TGTGCCAGCAGCCCGTCCAGGGGGGCGAACACCGGGGAGCTGTTTTTT	CASSPSRGANTGELFF
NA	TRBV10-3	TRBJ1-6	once	TGTGCCATCAGTGAGCCCACATTCGATTCACCCCTCCACTTT	CAISEPTFDSPLHF
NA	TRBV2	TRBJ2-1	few	TGTGCCAGCATGCCGGGACTCCCGCCCTACAATGAGCAGTTCTTC	CASMPGLPPYNEQFF
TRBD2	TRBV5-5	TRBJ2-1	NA	TGTGCCAGCAGCTCCTTAGCGGGGGGGCCGGTAAATGAGCAGTTCTTC	CASSSLAGGPVNEQFF
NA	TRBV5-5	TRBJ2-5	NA	TGTGCCAGCAGCCCTTACCCGCGGACAGAAGAGACCCAGTACTTC	CASSPYPRTEETQYF
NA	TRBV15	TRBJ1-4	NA	TGTGCCACCAGCAGAGATTCTGGGGAGACTAATGAAAAACTGTTTTTT	CATSRDSGETNEKLFF
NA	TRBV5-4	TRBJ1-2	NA	TGTGCCAGCAGCTTGGGGTGGCAGTATGGCTACACCTTC	CASSLGWQYGYTF
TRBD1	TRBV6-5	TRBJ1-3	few	TGTGCCAGCAGTTATACGACAGGGCCCGGAAACACCATATATTTT	CASSYTTGPGNTIYF
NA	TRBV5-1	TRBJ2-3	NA	TGCGCCAGCAGCTTGGGGGTCACTAGAGATACGCAGTATTTT	CASSLGVTRDTQYF
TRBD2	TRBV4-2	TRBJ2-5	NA	TGTGCCAGCAGCCAAGGGACTAGCGGGGATAAAGAGACCCAGTACTTC	CASSQGTSGDKETQYF
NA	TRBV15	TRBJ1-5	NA	TGTGCCACCAGCAGAGATCTGGGGTCGGGAGCGGTCAATCAGCCCCAGCATTTT	CATSRDLGSGAVNQPQHF
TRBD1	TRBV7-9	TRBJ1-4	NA	TGTGCCAGCAGCATTGGGGGACAGGGTTCTAATGAAAAACTGTTTTTT	CASSIGGQGSNEKLFF
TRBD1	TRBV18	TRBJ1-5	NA	TGTGCCAGCTCACCATTAGCCGGGACAGGGGTTCAGCCCCAGCATTTT	CASSPLAGTGVQPQHF
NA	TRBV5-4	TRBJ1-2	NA	TGTGCCAGCAGCTTGAATCGCGTGGGCTCCAGCTTC	CASSLNRVGSSF
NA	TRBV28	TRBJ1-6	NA	TGTGCCAGCAGTGCCGAGAGGGAGGGGGTGGCACCCCTCCACTTT	CASSAEREGVAPLHF
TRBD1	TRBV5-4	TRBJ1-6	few	TGTGCCAGCAGCGCGGGACAGGGTAGGCGGAATTCACCCCTCCACTTT	CASSAGQGRRNSPLHF
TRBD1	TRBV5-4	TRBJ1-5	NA	TGTGCCAGCAGCCCTGGACAGGGAAGGGATCAGCCCCAGCATTTT	CASSPGQGRDQPQHF
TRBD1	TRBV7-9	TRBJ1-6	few	TGTGCCAGCGAGACAGGGAATTCACCCCTCCACTTT	CASETGNSPLHF
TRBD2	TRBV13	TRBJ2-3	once	TGTGCCAGCAGCTTATGGCTAGCGGGGGGGCAATTGGGTGCAGATACGCAGTATTTT	CASSLWLAGGQLGADTQYF
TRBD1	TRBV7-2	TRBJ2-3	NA	TGTGCCAGCAGCAGAGGGACAGGGACAGATACGCAGTATTTT	CASSRGTGTDTQYF
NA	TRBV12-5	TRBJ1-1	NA	TGTGCTAGTGGAGGGAGGGGGTTAGGCACTGAAGCTTTCTTT	CASGGRGLGTEAFF
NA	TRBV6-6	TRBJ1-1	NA	TGTGCCAGCAGTTACACTCCAGGGGACACTGAAGCTTTCTTT	CASSYTPGDTEAFF
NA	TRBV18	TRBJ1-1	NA	TGTGCCAGCTCAATTTCACAGGGACCGAACACTGAAGCTTTCTTT	CASSISQGPNTEAFF
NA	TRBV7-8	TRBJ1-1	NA	TGTGCCAGCAGCTTAGTAACAGAGAACACTGAAGCTTTCTTT	CASSLVTENTEAFF
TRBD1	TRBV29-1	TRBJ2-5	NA	TGCAGCGTTGAAGGGAGGGACAGGGGGTACCAAGAGACCCAGTACTTC	CSVEGRDRGYQETQYF
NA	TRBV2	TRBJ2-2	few	TGTGCCAGCCACCGGACAGTTAACACCGGGGAGCTGTTTTTT	CASHRTVNTGELFF
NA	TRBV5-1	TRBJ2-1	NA	TGCGCCAGCAGCGGCGGGACTCCGAATGAGCAGTTCTTC	CASSGGTPNEQFF
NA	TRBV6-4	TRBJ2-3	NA	TGTGCCAGCAGTGGCCTCAGGGGAGATACGCAGTATTTT	CASSGLRGDTQYF
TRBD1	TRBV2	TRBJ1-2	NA	TGTGCCAGCACCGGAATGACAGGGGGCAGTGGCTACACCTTC	CASTGMTGGSGYTF
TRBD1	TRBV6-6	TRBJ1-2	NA	TGTGCCAGCAGTTCAAGACAGGGACCTAACTATGGCTACACCTTC	CASSSRQGPNYGYTF
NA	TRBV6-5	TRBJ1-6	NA	TGTGCCAGCACCTCCGGACTGCTCAATTCACCCCTCCACTTT	CASTSGLLNSPLHF
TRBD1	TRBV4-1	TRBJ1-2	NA	TGCGCCAGCAGCTCAGACAGGGGCCGGATCTATGGCTACACCTTC	CASSSDRGRIYGYTF
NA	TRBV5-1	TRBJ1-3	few	TGCGCCAGCAGCTTGGCCGGACGGGGCTCTGGAAACACCATATATTTT	CASSLAGRGSGNTIYF
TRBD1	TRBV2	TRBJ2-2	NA	TGTGCCAGCAGCAGGGACAGGGGGCGCGTCGGGGAGCTGTTTTTT	CASSRDRGRVGELFF
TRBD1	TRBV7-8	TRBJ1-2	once	TGTGCCAGCAGCTTCTCAGCCGGGACAGGGGGTTACTATGGCTACACCTTC	CASSFSAGTGGYYGYTF
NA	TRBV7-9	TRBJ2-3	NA	TGTGCCAGCAGCTCGGGACAAACTAGCACAGATACGCAGTATTTT	CASSSGQTSTDTQYF
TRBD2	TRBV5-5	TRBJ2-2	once	TGTGCCAGCAGCTTTGTGCGGGAGTCGGACACCGGGGAGCTGTTTTTT	CASSFVRESDTGELFF
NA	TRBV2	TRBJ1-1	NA	TGTGCCAGCAGCGAACAACAGGGAGCCACTGAAGCTTTCTTT	CASSEQQGATEAFF
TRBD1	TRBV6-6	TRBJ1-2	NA	TGTGCCAGCAGTAAAACAGGGGACTATGGCTACACCTTC	CASSKTGDYGYTF
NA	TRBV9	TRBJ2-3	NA	TGTGCCAGCAGCGTAGATAGCCGGCCTACTCGCACAGATACGCAGTATTTT	CASSVDSRPTRTDTQYF
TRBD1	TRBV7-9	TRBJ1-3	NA	TGTGCCAGCAGCTTGACAGGGACAGGGGGCGCAAATCGAAACACCATATATTTT	CASSLTGTGGANRNTIYF
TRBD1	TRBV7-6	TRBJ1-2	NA	TGTGCCAGCAGCCAAGGCGTCGGCCGGGACAGGAACTATGGCTACACCTTC	CASSQGVGRDRNYGYTF
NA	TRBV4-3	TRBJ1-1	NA	TGCGCCAGCAGCCAAGAAGGTAGGGGCACTGAAGCTTTCTTT	CASSQEGRGTEAFF
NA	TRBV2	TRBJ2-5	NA	TGTGCCAGCAGTGGGACTCTCCAAGAGACCCAGTACTTC	CASSGTLQETQYF
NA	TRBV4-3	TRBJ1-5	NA	TGCGCCAGCAGCCAAAACACAGGGACTCAGCCCCAGCATTTT	CASSQNTGTQPQHF
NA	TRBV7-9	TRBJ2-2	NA	TGTGCCAGCAGCTGGGGGGGGGCCAACTCCGGGGAGCTGTTTTTT	CASSWGGANSGELFF
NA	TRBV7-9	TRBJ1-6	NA	TGTTCCAGCAGCCCCCAGGTCACACCCCTCCACTTT	CSSSPQVTPLHF
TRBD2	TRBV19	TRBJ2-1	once	TGTGCCAGTAGTATTCTGCTAGCGGGGCTCAATGAGCAGTTCTTC	CASSILLAGLNEQFF